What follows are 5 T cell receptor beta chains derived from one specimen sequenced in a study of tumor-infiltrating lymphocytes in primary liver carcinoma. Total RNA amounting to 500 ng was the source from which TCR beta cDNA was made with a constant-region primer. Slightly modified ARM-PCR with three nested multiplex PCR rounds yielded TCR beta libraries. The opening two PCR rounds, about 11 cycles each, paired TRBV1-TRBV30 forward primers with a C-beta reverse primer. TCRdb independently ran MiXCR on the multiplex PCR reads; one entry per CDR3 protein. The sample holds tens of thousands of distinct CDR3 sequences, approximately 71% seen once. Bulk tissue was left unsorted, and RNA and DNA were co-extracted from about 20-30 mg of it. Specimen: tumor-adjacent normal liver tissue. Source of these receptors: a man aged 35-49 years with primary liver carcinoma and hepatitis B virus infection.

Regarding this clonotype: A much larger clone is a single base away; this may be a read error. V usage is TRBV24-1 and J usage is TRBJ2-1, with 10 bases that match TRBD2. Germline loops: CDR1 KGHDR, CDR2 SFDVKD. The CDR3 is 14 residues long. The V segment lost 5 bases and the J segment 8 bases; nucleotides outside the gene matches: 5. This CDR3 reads CATSAAGGPDEQFF. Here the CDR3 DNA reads TGTGCCACCAGTGCAGCGGGAGGGCCTGATGAGCAGTTCTTC.

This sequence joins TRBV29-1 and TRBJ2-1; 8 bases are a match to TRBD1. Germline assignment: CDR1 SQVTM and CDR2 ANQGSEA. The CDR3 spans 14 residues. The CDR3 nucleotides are TGCAGTGCCTCCAGGACAGGGTGGGGCAATGAGCAGTTCTTC. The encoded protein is CSASRTGWGNEQFF.

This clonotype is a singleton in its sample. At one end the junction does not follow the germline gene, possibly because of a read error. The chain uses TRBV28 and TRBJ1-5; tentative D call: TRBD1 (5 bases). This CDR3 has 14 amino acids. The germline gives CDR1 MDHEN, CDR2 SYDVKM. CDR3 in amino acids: CASSLEGATQHQRF. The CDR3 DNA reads TGTGCCAGCAGTTTAGAAGGGGCAACTCAGCACCAGCGTTTT.

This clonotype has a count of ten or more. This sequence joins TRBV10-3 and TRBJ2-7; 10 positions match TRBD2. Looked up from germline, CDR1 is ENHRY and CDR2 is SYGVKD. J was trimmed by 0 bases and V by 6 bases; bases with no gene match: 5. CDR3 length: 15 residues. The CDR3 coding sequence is TGTGCCATCAGCTACGGGACTAGCGACTCCTACGAGCAGTACTTC. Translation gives CAISYGTSDSYEQYF.

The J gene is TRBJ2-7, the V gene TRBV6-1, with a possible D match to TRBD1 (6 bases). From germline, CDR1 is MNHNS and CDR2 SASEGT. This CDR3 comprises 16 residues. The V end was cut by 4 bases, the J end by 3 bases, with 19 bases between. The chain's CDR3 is CASSGADARGGYEQYF. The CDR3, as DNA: TGTGCCAGCAGTGGAGCAGACGCCAGGGGCGGCTACGAGCAGTACTTC.